This T cell receptor beta chain was retrieved from a study of cytomegalovirus exposure and HLA in healthy donors. For the study at large: In terms of ancestry, the Caucasian-associated cluster contained around 79% of the 350 to 450 genotyped donors. Study results and caveats: Some TCR beta chains (164 of them) were listed as cytomegalovirus-associated.

Amplification used 60 Vbeta primers and 13 Jbeta primers. Clones were sequenced by immunoSEQ multiplex PCR, and TCRdb holds only the in-frame ones, with some missing. The table records about 160,000 clones, about four fifths of them present only once. As regards this clone: Its antigen remains unknown.

Germline-derived CDR1 and CDR2 are SEHNR and FQNEAQ (reference sequence). V lost 11 bases and J lost 10; bases outside the gene matches: 9. The CDR3 loop spans 12 amino acids. V is TRBV7-9 and J is TRBJ2-1; 9 bases are shared with TRBD2. The receptor's source is a woman aged 50 to 65 in good health and CMV-seronegative. The sequencing input was PBMCs. The CDR3, as DNA: TGTGCCGGCGGACTAGCGATCGACGAGCAGTTCTTC. Its translation: CAGGLAIDEQFF.